This TCR beta chain was obtained from a study of radiotherapy plus CTLA-4 blockade in lung cancer (dated by TCRdb to 2016 to 2019). Regarding the research as a whole: Objective responses occurred in roughly 19% of enrolled patients, and over 30% achieved disease control. Results the study describes overall, beyond this receptor: TCR clones derived from tumors expanded in peripheral blood after treatment with radiotherapy and ipilimumab. Increased serum interferon-beta after radiation, together with early dynamic changes in blood T cell clones, were reported to be the strongest predictors of response.

Focal radiation therapy combined with CTLA-4 blockade (ipilimumab) was tested in patients with chemo-refractory metastatic non-small-cell lung cancer. Libraries came from the immunoSEQ multiplex PCR assay. In TCRdb, the immuneACCESS table is reduced to in-frame sequences with V and J assigned. These tables do not hold every clone; where another copy was compared, an unresolved V gene accounts for under half, and the others remain unexplained. This sample has about 95,000 clones in its table, and roughly 80% of those were observed once. The biggest ten clones account for 0.84% of the sample. A word on this clone: Its antigen remains undetermined. There are no base qualities to consult, and no much larger clone falls within one base.

CDR1 and CDR2, looked up from the germline V gene, are KGHSH and LQKENI. V loses 7 bases, J loses 5 bases, and the germline ends lie 14 bases apart. Including the terminal cysteine and phenylalanine, the CDR3 comprises 13 residues. Just CDR3 DNA is preserved here, 39 bases in frame from base 1. This sequence uses TRBV18 and TRBJ2-5, with a weak D call of TRBD1 (6 bases match). The sequence derives from a human donor with non-small cell lung cancer who had stable disease on radiotherapy plus ipilimumab. The sequenced sample was peripheral blood, obtained from a patient treated with radiotherapy plus ipilimumab. The bases are TGTGCCAGCTTGCCAGGGGTCGGGGAGACCCAGTACTTC. Its translation is CASLPGVGETQYF.